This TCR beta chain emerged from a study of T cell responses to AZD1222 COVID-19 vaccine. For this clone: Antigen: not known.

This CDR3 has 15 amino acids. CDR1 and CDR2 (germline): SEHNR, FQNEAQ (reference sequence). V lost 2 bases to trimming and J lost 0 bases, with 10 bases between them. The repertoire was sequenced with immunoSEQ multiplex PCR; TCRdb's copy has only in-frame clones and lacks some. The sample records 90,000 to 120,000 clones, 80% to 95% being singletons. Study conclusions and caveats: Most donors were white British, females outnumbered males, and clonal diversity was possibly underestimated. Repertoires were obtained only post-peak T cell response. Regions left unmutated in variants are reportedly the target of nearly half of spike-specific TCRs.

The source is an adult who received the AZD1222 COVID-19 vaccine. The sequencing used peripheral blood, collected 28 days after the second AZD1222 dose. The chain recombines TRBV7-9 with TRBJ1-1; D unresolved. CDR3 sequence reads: CASSLLPLMNTEAFF. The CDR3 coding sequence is TGTGCCAGCAGCTTACTTCCGTTAATGAACACTGAAGCTTTCTTT. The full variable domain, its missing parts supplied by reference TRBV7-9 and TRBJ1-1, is DTGVSQNPRHKITKRGQNVTFRCDPISEHNRLYWYRQTLGQGPEFLTYFQNEAQLEKSRLLSDRFSAERPKGSFSTLEIQRTEQGDSAMYLCASSLLPLMNTEAFFGQGTRLTVV.